Below, one T cell receptor (beta chain) is given with its context. The antigen remains unidentified. The length of the CDR3 is 19 residues. With V trimmed by 0 bases and J by 4 bases, 10 bases remained unmatched. Germline loops: CDR1 MGHRA, CDR2 YSYEKL. TCRdb used MiXCR to reprocess the 5' RACE reads, holding one entry per CDR3 protein. Among about 340,000 distinct CDR3 sequences listed, approximately 8.8% were seen once. The data stem from a study of identical twins. Findings of the study overall: Insertions were fewer in abundant cord blood beta clonotypes, whereas memory repertoires showed none of this pattern.

V and J are TRBV4-1 and TRBJ2-3; TRBD2 matches at 13 bases. The specimen was naive T cells sorted from blood. This clonotype originated in a woman in her 50s in good health. The CDR3 loop is CASSQDRLAGGPWADTQYF. The DNA of the CDR3 is TGCGCCAGCAGCCAAGATCGACTAGCGGGAGGCCCTTGGGCAGATACGCAGTATTTT.